These 14 T cell receptor beta chains originate from one sample sequenced in a study of blood T cells in healthy people across ages. Combining a sample-barcoded 5' primer with a J-beta primer mix, a second PCR ran for about 7 to 12 cycles. TCRdb re-called the 5' RACE reads with MiXCR, one entry per CDR3 protein. The data hold 850,000 to 1,100,000 distinct CDR3 sequences, with 35% to 40% observed a single time. Sequencing input: blood. The receptors originated from a man in his late teens or twenties in good health.

The CDR3 nucleotides read TGCGCCAGCAGCTTGGTAGAACTCACCGGGGAGCTGTTTTTT. Translated: CASSLVELTGELFF. The V and J genes are TRBV5-1 and TRBJ2-2; D unresolved. Looked up from germline, CDR1 is SGHRS and CDR2 is YFSETQ. The V end was cut by 0 bases, the J end by 4 bases, with 7 bases between. This CDR3 contains 14 residues.

The chain is built from TRBV4-3 and TRBJ1-1; possible D gene TRBD1, 6 bases. V was trimmed by 0 bases and J by 1 base, leaving 21 bases between them. The CDR3 totals 19 residues. CDR1 LGHNA and CDR2 YSLEER come from the germline V gene. The CDR3 region is CASSQDRRGQLSENTEAFF. In DNA, the CDR3 is TGCGCCAGCAGCCAAGATCGGCGGGGGCAGTTATCGGAGAACACTGAAGCTTTCTTT.

V gene TRBV28 combines with J gene TRBJ2-7; 8 positions match TRBD1. Germline CDR1 reads MDHEN; CDR2 reads SYDVKM. The CDR3 is 16 amino acids. V dropped 5 bases and J dropped 7; count of bases not matched to a gene: 16. CDR3 residues: CASSADRGSEYNEQYF. The CDR3 nucleotides are TGTGCCAGCAGTGCCGACAGGGGCTCTGAATACAATGAGCAGTACTTC. Full variable domain (outside the CDR3, taken from reference TRBV28 and TRBJ2-7): DVKVTQSSRYLVKRTGEKVFLECVQDMDHENMFWYRQDPGLGLRLIYFSYDVKMKEKGDIPEGYSVSREKKERFSLILESASTNQTSMYLCASSADRGSEYNEQYFGPGTRLTVT.

This clonotype was detected only a few times. The rearrangement joins TRBV10-3 to TRBJ1-1; D might be TRBD1 (6 bases). In germline, CDR1 is ENHRY, CDR2 SYGVKD. The CDR3 sequence is 11 residues long. Trimming left V 9 bases short and J 7 bases short, with 12 bases between. The CDR3 sequence: CAMGAWDEAFF. CDR3 sequence (DNA): TGTGCCATGGGGGCTTGGGATGAAGCTTTCTTT.

This clonotype was detected only a few times. The chain links TRBV5-1 to TRBJ1-1; perhaps TRBD1 as D (5 bases). Germline CDR1 SGHRS, CDR2 YFSETQ. V dropped 4 bases and J dropped 3 bases, with 13 bases sitting between them. The CDR3 consists of 14 residues. CDR3 sequence reads: CASSVGPWDTEAFF. Here the CDR3 DNA reads TGCGCCAGCAGCGTGGGACCCTGGGACACTGAAGCTTTCTTT.

There are a few counts of this clonotype. This chain joins TRBV5-6 and TRBJ2-3; tentatively, D is TRBD2 (6 bases). This CDR3 spans 15 amino acids. Per the germline V gene, CDR1 is SGHDT and CDR2 is YYEEEE. V lost 0 bases to trimming and J lost 6 bases, with 14 bases between them. For the CDR3, the DNA is TGTGCCAGCAGCTTGGCGGCGGGGAGACCCGATACGCAGTATTTT. It yields the protein CASSLAAGRPDTQYF.

The CDR3 here is CASSLGKWSGNQPQHF. In DNA form, the CDR3 reads TGTGCCAGCAGCTTGGGAAAGTGGTCGGGCAATCAGCCCCAGCATTTT. This chain joins TRBV5-8 and TRBJ1-5, with unresolved D. Trimming removed 0 bases at V and 2 bases at J, with 12 bases between. The CDR3 is made up of 16 amino acids. Germline CDR1 SGHTS, CDR2 YDEGEE. Based on the CDR3 plus reference TRBV5-8 and TRBJ1-5, the full variable domain is EAGVTQSPTHLIKTRGQQATLRCSPISGHTSVYWYQQALGLGLQFLLWYDEGEERNRGNFPPRFSGRQFPNYSSELNVNALELEDSALYLCASSLGKWSGNQPQHFGDGTRLSIL.

The count of this clonotype is one. V and J are TRBV7-7 and TRBJ2-1; no definite D call. The CDR3 has 15 residues. Germline V gives CDR1 SSHAT, CDR2 FNYEAQ (reference sequence). The CDR3 loop is CAGSRVLGSYNEQFF. CDR3 in DNA: TGTGCTGGCAGCCGGGTCCTTGGGTCCTACAATGAGCAGTTCTTC. Variable domain in full (rest from reference TRBV7-7 and TRBJ2-1): GAGVSQSPRYKVTKRGQDVTLRCDPISSHATLYWYQQALGQGPEFLTYFNYEAQPDKSGLPSDRFSAERPEGSISTLTIQRTEQRDSAMYRCAGSRVLGSYNEQFFGPGTRLTVL.

There are many counts of this clonotype. This sequence joins TRBV20-1 and TRBJ2-1; 9 bases align to TRBD1. With the DNA end fitting TRBJ2-7 better, the J assignment may be wrong. CDR3 length: 15 residues. The germline V gene encodes CDR1 DFQATT and CDR2 SNEGSKA (reference sequence). The CDR3: CSATWDRVSYNEQYF. In nucleotides, the CDR3 is TGCAGTGCTACCTGGGACAGGGTCTCCTACAATGAGCAGTACTTC.

The J gene is TRBJ1-5, the V gene TRBV20-1; TRBD1 agrees at 8 bases. This CDR3 comprises 14 residues. Per germline, CDR1 DFQATT and CDR2 SNEGSKA (reference sequence). J was trimmed by 0 bases and V by 7 bases; bases with no gene match: 5. CDR3 protein: CSVGTGRSNQPQHF. DNA for the CDR3: TGCAGTGTAGGGACAGGACGTAGCAATCAGCCCCAGCATTTT.

This clonotype occurred a few times. The chain joins TRBV12-3 or TRBV12-4 to TRBJ2-3; D may be TRBD2 (6 bases). V lost 5 bases and J 5 bases, leaving 14 bases between the germline ends. The length of the CDR3 is 14 residues. CDR3 nucleotide sequence: TGTGCCAGCAGTCCCCTAGCGAAAGGAGATACGCAGTATTTT. This sequence encodes CASSPLAKGDTQYF.

The chain carries TRBV5-1 and TRBJ1-1, with TRBD1 matching over 7 bases. Germline CDR1 and CDR2: SGHRS and YFSETQ. The CDR3 has 17 amino acids. V shed 1 base and J 1 base; nucleotides not matched to a gene: 10. In DNA form, the CDR3 reads TGCGCCAGCAGCTTGTTTTATGGCGGGACAGCGAACACTGAAGCTTTCTTT. This gives the protein CASSLFYGGTANTEAFF.

The chain combines TRBV6-5 with TRBJ2-1, with D maybe TRBD1 (6 bases). Germline V lookup: CDR1 MNHEY, CDR2 SVGAGI. V lost 6 bases to trimming and J lost 2 bases, with 14 bases between them. CDR3 length equals 15 residues. The CDR3 sequence: CASRRNRETYNEQFF. CDR3 bases: TGTGCCAGCAGACGTAACAGGGAAACCTACAATGAGCAGTTCTTC.

This clonotype was seen repeatedly, ten times or more. The chain couples TRBV7-2 to TRBJ1-1, with 7 bases that match TRBD1. Losses at the gene ends were 1 base for V and 4 bases for J; bases not matched to a gene: 3. Germline V gene lookup returns CDR1 SGHTA and CDR2 FQGNSA. The CDR3 runs 14 residues. The CDR3 here is CASSLGQGVTEAFF. The CDR3 bases are TGTGCCAGCAGCTTAGGCCAGGGGGTCACTGAAGCTTTCTTT.